This TCR beta chain was identified in a study of post-analysis software for immune sequencing data (dated by TCRdb to about 2015). Describing the broader study: The recorded disease courses included relapsing-remitting, secondary progressive and progressive-relapsing multiple sclerosis, and some patients had no subtype annotation. The patient repertoires were set against about eleven previously published healthy control repertoires from donors whose ages ranged from roughly 6 to 27 years. A subset of samples was prepared in parallel using single-end sample barcoding, then pooled and co-amplified after Illumina adapter ligation. Results the study describes overall, beyond this receptor: Roughly 5 TRBV segments, including TRBV5-6, TRBV5-1 and TRBV20-1, were significantly more frequent in patients than controls. The control group was slightly older than the multiple sclerosis patient group. Significantly lower normalized Chao1 diversity was found in multiple sclerosis patients than in controls, suggesting substantial peripheral T-cell clonal expansion. When samples were clustered directly using the F measure, samples prepared in the same batch co-clustered strongly, which prompted a batch-effect correction.

From the cysteine through the phenylalanine, the CDR3 covers 14 amino acids. CDR3 DNA is the only sequence kept; it has 42 bases, read in frame from the first base. The trim is 6 bases for V and 3 bases for J, with a gap of 14 bases between the germline ends. For CDR1 and CDR2, the germline V gene (reference sequence) lists MNHNY and SVGAGI. In the case of this clonotype: No cognate antigen has been identified for it. Base qualities are not at hand, and no much larger clone is one base apart.

The library came from PCR. Sequencing was performed on an Illumina HiSeq 2500. To reduce PCR and sequencing biases, unique molecular identifiers were incorporated into the TCR beta cDNA libraries. Per 1 to 10 million input T cells, around 500,000 cDNA molecules were obtained, such that each molecule approximated one T cell. Patient libraries were prepared and sequenced with the same protocol used for the earlier healthy control dataset. Within a given batch, samples were prepared together, multiplexed and sequenced on the same HiSeq lane. Per the original workflow: MIGEC handled the raw barcoded reads, throwing out single-read molecular identifier groups before consensus assembly and CDR3 extraction. VDJtools was used for post-analysis of the clonotype tables, with diversity normalized by down-sampling every dataset to the smallest sample size. Repertoire overlap clustering matched CDR3 amino acid but not nucleotide sequences to correct batch-related cross-sample contamination. TCRdb passed the public sequencing reads through fastp at Q25 and MiXCR, retaining productive beta sequences. CDR3 protein sequences are deduplicated, and each keeps its most common genes and DNA. The V and J calls were not made by the authors but by TCRdb's processing. The sample table lists roughly 800,000 distinct CDR3 sequences, just over 45% of them with a count of one. The ten largest clones take up just under 5% of the sample.

To demonstrate the VDJtools post-analysis software, the study profiled TCR beta repertoires from the peripheral blood of 10 to 15 young patients with multiple sclerosis. Multiple sclerosis patients were children and adolescents aged about 6 to 16 years. What was sequenced was blood. The receptor's source is a girl between 10 and 17 years old with multiple sclerosis. The sequence links TRBV6-6 to TRBJ1-2; no D gene can be assigned with confidence. The sequenced DNA is TGTGCCAGCAGCCGAGCACAATTAGACTATGGCTACACCTTC. Translated, this is CASSRAQLDYGYTF.